Reported below is one TCR beta chain. This entry belongs to a study of OX40 agonist ivuxolimab in advanced cancers. In the study overall: Males comprised around 78% of the group, whose mean age was 60 years (range about 20 to 79). Previous treatment with anti-PD-1, anti-PD-L1 or anti-CTLA-4 therapy was allowed; about 40% had received some.

Method: immunoSEQ multiplex PCR; TCRdb's copy keeps in-frame clones and lacks some. The data hold 75,000 to 90,000 clones, with 90% to 95% observed a single time. V gave up 3 bases and J gave up 2 bases, with 10 bases separating them. CDR1 is SGHTA and CDR2 is FQGNSA in the germline V gene. CDR3 length: 14 residues. The chain employs TRBV7-2 and TRBJ2-5; D not resolved. Source: CD4+ or CD8+ T cells sorted from blood, taken in a trial of the OX40 agonist ivuxolimab. The receptor was isolated from an adult with an advanced solid tumor such as melanoma, head and neck, liver or kidney cancer. As DNA, the CDR3 is TGTGCCAGCAGCTTCTTCACAGTTCAAGAGACCCAGTACTTC. Translating gives CASSFFTVQETQYF.